The sequence of this T cell receptor (beta chain) was determined in a study of cytomegalovirus exposure and HLA in healthy donors. Background on the study: A later analysis reported the same platform for the roughly 120 validation repertoires and the approximately 670 first-cohort repertoires.

Using immunoSEQ multiplex PCR, the repertoire was profiled, and TCRdb retains in-frame clones only, with some absent. The table shows 100,000 to 150,000 clones, with roughly nine tenths occurring only once. At least ten counts were recorded for this clone. Its antigen is still unknown. Overall study results and limits: In a later analysis, first-cohort TCR clusters were found to tend to co-occur in the 130 or so validation repertoires. Some TCR beta chains (164 of them) were listed as cytomegalovirus-associated.

The CDR3 is made up of 15 amino acids. V was cut by 0 bases and J by 1 base, with 9 bases left in between. The chain is built from TRBV23-1 and TRBJ1-2; D is unresolved. TRBV23-1 is given ORF status, its function remaining uncertain. This TCR came from a woman in her late teens or twenties in good health and CMV-seronegative. Sequencing was carried out using PBMCs. The CDR3 spells CASSQSGRLNYGYTF. Written as DNA, the CDR3 is TGCGCCAGCAGTCAATCGGGCAGGCTTAACTATGGCTACACCTTC.